The clone carrying this T cell receptor beta chain was seen just once. The antigen remains unidentified. With V trimmed by 4 bases and J by 0 bases, 7 bases remained unmatched. The V gene's germline CDR1 is SGHDN and CDR2 FVKESK. The length of the CDR3 is 17 residues. The sample originates from a study of OX40 agonist ivuxolimab in advanced cancers. Clones were sequenced by immunoSEQ multiplex PCR, and TCRdb holds only the in-frame ones, with some missing. Among more than 50,000 clones listed, roughly nine tenths were seen once. General study findings and limits: CD8+ T cells showed, on average, more clonal expansion than CD4+ cells.

The TCR sequence derives from an adult with an advanced solid tumor such as melanoma, head and neck, liver or kidney cancer. The rearrangement joins TRBV14 to TRBJ2-1; 9 nucleotides align to TRBD2. The sample was CD4+ or CD8+ T cells sorted from blood, taken in a trial of the OX40 agonist ivuxolimab. As DNA, the CDR3 is TGTGCCAGCAGCCCATCCAGCGGGGGGAACTCCTACAATGAGCAGTTCTTC. This sequence encodes CASSPSSGGNSYNEQFF. The full variable domain, rest sourced from reference TRBV14 and TRBJ2-1, is EAGVTQFPSHSVIEKGQTVTLRCDPISGHDNLYWYRRVMGKEIKFLLHFVKESKQDESGMPNNRFLAERTGGTYSTLKVQPAELEDSGVYFCASSPSSGGNSYNEQFFGPGTRLTVL.